The rows below give T cell receptor beta chains drawn from one sample of a study of cytomegalovirus exposure and HLA in healthy donors. The method was immunoSEQ multiplex PCR; TCRdb's version includes in-frame clones alone and lacks a portion of them. The data show 120,000 or so clones, with approximately 80% seen just once and around 3.6% held by the top ten. Sequenced sample: PBMCs. These receptor sequences come from a man between 25 and 39 years old in good health and CMV-seronegative. Both conserved end residues are part of each CDR3. The order of the fields is clone size, V gene, CDR3 length, J gene, D gene, CDR3 protein, CDR3 DNA. D genes are given only for firm matches. For some rows the clone size is stated as once, few or many, or as a class when expanded; others skip it.

clone_size: .
v_call: TRBV5-1
cdr3_length: 14
j_call: TRBJ2-3
d_call: .
cdr3_aa: CASQPGGVTDTQYF
cdr3_nt: TGCGCCAGCCAGCCTGGCGGAGTAACAGATACGCAGTATTTT

clone_size: .
v_call: TRBV29-1
cdr3_length: 14
j_call: TRBJ2-7
d_call: .
cdr3_aa: CSVGGREWTYEQYF
cdr3_nt: TGCAGCGTTGGAGGCAGGGAATGGACCTACGAGCAGTACTTC

clone_size: .
v_call: TRBV7-3
cdr3_length: 13
j_call: TRBJ1-1
d_call: .
cdr3_aa: CASSPTGNTEAFF
cdr3_nt: TGTGCCAGCAGCCCGACAGGGAACACTGAAGCTTTCTTT

clone_size: .
v_call: TRBV5-6
cdr3_length: 13
j_call: TRBJ1-2
d_call: TRBD1
cdr3_aa: CASSKNRGYGYTF
cdr3_nt: TGTGCCAGCAGCAAAAACAGGGGCTATGGCTACACCTTC

clone_size: .
v_call: TRBV18
cdr3_length: 17
j_call: TRBJ2-1
d_call: TRBD2
cdr3_aa: CASSATSGGLLGVEQFF
cdr3_nt: TGTGCCAGCTCAGCAACTAGCGGGGGCCTCCTTGGGGTTGAGCAGTTCTTC

clone_size: once
v_call: TRBV7-2
cdr3_length: 15
j_call: TRBJ1-2
d_call: .
cdr3_aa: CASSSNRVSIYGYTF
cdr3_nt: TGTGCCAGCAGCTCCAACAGGGTCTCGATCTATGGCTACACCTTC

clone_size: few
v_call: TRBV7-2
cdr3_length: 14
j_call: TRBJ1-2
d_call: TRBD1
cdr3_aa: CASSFEQGAGGYTF
cdr3_nt: TGTGCCAGCAGCTTTGAACAGGGGGCAGGAGGCTACACCTTC

clone_size: few
v_call: TRBV15
cdr3_length: 16
j_call: TRBJ2-3
d_call: .
cdr3_aa: CATSREQGMGTDTQYF
cdr3_nt: TGTGCCACCAGCAGAGAGCAGGGTATGGGGACAGATACGCAGTATTTT

clone_size: .
v_call: TRBV15
cdr3_length: 20
j_call: TRBJ1-3
d_call: TRBD1
cdr3_aa: CATSRDRGADRAYSGNTIYF
cdr3_nt: TGTGCCACCAGCAGAGACCGTGGGGCGGACAGGGCCTACTCTGGAAACACCATATATTTT

clone_size: .
v_call: TRBV7-2
cdr3_length: 17
j_call: TRBJ1-4
d_call: .
cdr3_aa: CASSLAGGGTTNEKLFF
cdr3_nt: TGTGCCAGCAGCTTAGCGGGAGGCGGGACAACTAATGAAAAACTGTTTTTT

clone_size: once
v_call: TRBV30
cdr3_length: 15
j_call: TRBJ1-5
d_call: TRBD1
cdr3_aa: CAWSVRQGANQPQHF
cdr3_nt: TGTGCCTGGAGTGTAAGGCAGGGGGCGAACCAGCCCCAGCATTTT

clone_size: .
v_call: TRBV7-2
cdr3_length: 14
j_call: TRBJ2-5
d_call: TRBD2
cdr3_aa: CASSRGLVQETQYF
cdr3_nt: TGTGCCAGCAGCCGGGGACTAGTGCAAGAGACCCAGTACTTC

clone_size: .
v_call: TRBV5-4
cdr3_length: 15
j_call: TRBJ1-1
d_call: TRBD1
cdr3_aa: CASSQWTGANTEAFF
cdr3_nt: TGTGCCAGCAGTCAGTGGACAGGGGCCAACACTGAAGCTTTCTTT

clone_size: .
v_call: TRBV6-6
cdr3_length: 12
j_call: TRBJ2-3
d_call: .
cdr3_aa: CASSGSTDTQYF
cdr3_nt: TGTGCCAGCAGCGGTAGCACAGATACGCAGTATTTT

clone_size: .
v_call: TRBV27
cdr3_length: 18
j_call: TRBJ2-4
d_call: .
cdr3_aa: CASSYPGGTKLAKNIQYF
cdr3_nt: TGTGCCAGCAGTTACCCCGGGGGAACGAAGCTAGCCAAAAACATTCAGTACTTC

clone_size: .
v_call: TRBV28
cdr3_length: 17
j_call: TRBJ2-5
d_call: .
cdr3_aa: CASSLTPSRTAEETQYF
cdr3_nt: TGTGCCAGCAGTTTAACTCCGTCAAGGACAGCCGAAGAGACCCAGTACTTC

clone_size: .
v_call: TRBV5-1
cdr3_length: 14
j_call: TRBJ1-5
d_call: TRBD1
cdr3_aa: CASSSGQGNQPQHF
cdr3_nt: TGCGCCAGCAGCTCCGGACAGGGCAATCAGCCCCAGCATTTT

clone_size: .
v_call: TRBV18
cdr3_length: 15
j_call: TRBJ2-5
d_call: TRBD2
cdr3_aa: CASSPTLAGGETQYF
cdr3_nt: TGTGCCAGCTCACCGACCTTAGCGGGAGGGGAGACCCAGTACTTC

clone_size: few
v_call: TRBV4-1
cdr3_length: 16
j_call: TRBJ2-7
d_call: .
cdr3_aa: CASSQEKTVTRLEQYF
cdr3_nt: TGCGCCAGCAGCCAAGAAAAGACAGTGACCAGGTTAGAGCAGTACTTC

clone_size: .
v_call: TRBV19
cdr3_length: 15
j_call: TRBJ2-1
d_call: .
cdr3_aa: CASSIWRAEDNEQFF
cdr3_nt: TGTGCCAGTAGTATTTGGAGGGCAGAGGACAATGAGCAGTTCTTC

clone_size: .
v_call: TRBV5-1
cdr3_length: 12
j_call: TRBJ1-2
d_call: .
cdr3_aa: CASSTPPNGYTF
cdr3_nt: TGCGCCAGCAGCACCCCCCCTAATGGCTACACCTTC

clone_size: .
v_call: TRBV6-1
cdr3_length: 13
j_call: TRBJ1-3
d_call: .
cdr3_aa: CASSESSGNTIYF
cdr3_nt: TGTGCCAGCAGTGAGAGCTCTGGAAACACCATATATTTT

clone_size: .
v_call: TRBV7-2
cdr3_length: 16
j_call: TRBJ2-2
d_call: TRBD2
cdr3_aa: CASSAGGASNTGELFF
cdr3_nt: TGTGCCAGCAGCGCGGGGGGGGCTTCGAACACCGGGGAGCTGTTTTTT

clone_size: few
v_call: TRBV30
cdr3_length: 15
j_call: TRBJ1-1
d_call: TRBD1
cdr3_aa: CAWKGTGLGNTEAFF
cdr3_nt: TGTGCCTGGAAGGGGACAGGGTTAGGGAACACTGAAGCTTTCTTT

clone_size: .
v_call: TRBV27
cdr3_length: 12
j_call: TRBJ1-2
d_call: TRBD1
cdr3_aa: CASSPDRGGYTF
cdr3_nt: TGTGCCAGCAGTCCGGACAGGGGCGGCTACACCTTC

clone_size: .
v_call: TRBV9
cdr3_length: 14
j_call: TRBJ2-7
d_call: .
cdr3_aa: CASSVVGGLDEQYF
cdr3_nt: TGTGCCAGCAGCGTAGTCGGGGGGCTCGACGAGCAGTACTTC

clone_size: few
v_call: TRBV18
cdr3_length: 15
j_call: TRBJ2-4
d_call: .
cdr3_aa: CASSPPQGGKNIQYF
cdr3_nt: TGTGCCAGCTCACCACCTCAGGGAGGCAAAAACATTCAGTACTTC

clone_size: .
v_call: TRBV30
cdr3_length: 17
j_call: TRBJ2-4
d_call: TRBD1
cdr3_aa: CAWSEGTGYLAKNIQYF
cdr3_nt: TGTGCCTGGAGTGAGGGGACAGGGTATTTAGCCAAAAACATTCAGTACTTC

clone_size: .
v_call: TRBV19
cdr3_length: 15
j_call: TRBJ2-1
d_call: TRBD2
cdr3_aa: CASSTTSGRNNEQFF
cdr3_nt: TGTGCCAGTAGTACCACTAGCGGGAGGAACAATGAGCAGTTCTTC

clone_size: .
v_call: TRBV29-1
cdr3_length: 14
j_call: TRBJ1-4
d_call: TRBD1
cdr3_aa: CSVVPRGQNEKLFF
cdr3_nt: TGCAGCGTTGTCCCGCGGGGACAGAATGAAAAACTGTTTTTT

clone_size: .
v_call: TRBV11-2
cdr3_length: 15
j_call: TRBJ2-2
d_call: TRBD1
cdr3_aa: CASSSLTGGTGELFF
cdr3_nt: TGTGCCAGCAGCTCTTTGACAGGGGGGACCGGGGAGCTGTTTTTT

clone_size: .
v_call: TRBV18
cdr3_length: 14
j_call: TRBJ1-1
d_call: .
cdr3_aa: CASSPGRGETEAFF
cdr3_nt: TGTGCCAGCTCACCCGGCAGGGGAGAGACTGAAGCTTTCTTT

clone_size: .
v_call: TRBV6-5
cdr3_length: 14
j_call: TRBJ2-7
d_call: TRBD2
cdr3_aa: CASRHTSGGYEQYF
cdr3_nt: TGTGCCAGCAGACATACTAGCGGCGGTTACGAGCAGTACTTC

clone_size: .
v_call: TRBV10-3
cdr3_length: 16
j_call: TRBJ1-2
d_call: .
cdr3_aa: CAISESGQGANYGYTF
cdr3_nt: TGTGCCATCAGTGAGTCCGGGCAGGGCGCAAACTATGGCTACACCTTC

clone_size: .
v_call: TRBV27
cdr3_length: 14
j_call: TRBJ2-7
d_call: .
cdr3_aa: CASSQQGFTYEQYF
cdr3_nt: TGTGCCAGCAGTCAGCAGGGGTTTACCTACGAGCAGTACTTC

clone_size: .
v_call: TRBV19
cdr3_length: 12
j_call: TRBJ1-3
d_call: .
cdr3_aa: CASTSSRATIYF
cdr3_nt: TGTGCCAGTACTTCGTCCAGGGCAACCATATATTTT

clone_size: .
v_call: TRBV10-3
cdr3_length: 15
j_call: TRBJ2-1
d_call: TRBD1
cdr3_aa: CAISEGQGANNEQFF
cdr3_nt: TGTGCCATCAGTGAGGGTCAGGGGGCGAACAATGAGCAGTTCTTC

clone_size: .
v_call: TRBV14
cdr3_length: 14
j_call: TRBJ2-2
d_call: .
cdr3_aa: CASSPRSSSGELFF
cdr3_nt: TGTGCCAGCAGCCCTCGGTCGAGCTCCGGGGAGCTGTTTTTT

clone_size: .
v_call: TRBV19
cdr3_length: 14
j_call: TRBJ2-1
d_call: TRBD1
cdr3_aa: CASAPGQGVIEQFF
cdr3_nt: TGTGCCAGTGCACCGGGACAGGGGGTAATTGAGCAGTTCTTC

clone_size: .
v_call: TRBV2
cdr3_length: 12
j_call: TRBJ1-5
d_call: TRBD1
cdr3_aa: CASTGGDQPQHF
cdr3_nt: TGTGCCAGCACAGGGGGCGATCAGCCCCAGCATTTT

clone_size: .
v_call: TRBV5-1
cdr3_length: 12
j_call: TRBJ1-1
d_call: .
cdr3_aa: CASSSIGTEAFF
cdr3_nt: TGCGCCAGCAGCTCCATCGGCACTGAAGCTTTCTTT

clone_size: once
v_call: TRBV5-4
cdr3_length: 15
j_call: TRBJ1-2
d_call: TRBD1
cdr3_aa: CASSPQTGGVYGYTF
cdr3_nt: TGTGCCAGCAGCCCCCAAACAGGGGGCGTCTATGGCTACACCTTC

clone_size: .
v_call: TRBV9
cdr3_length: 12
j_call: TRBJ1-1
d_call: .
cdr3_aa: CASSGGGSEAFF
cdr3_nt: TGTGCCAGCAGCGGAGGGGGATCTGAAGCTTTCTTT

clone_size: .
v_call: TRBV7-2
cdr3_length: 16
j_call: TRBJ2-5
d_call: TRBD1
cdr3_aa: CASSSWTGRTTQTQYF
cdr3_nt: TGTGCCAGCAGCTCCTGGACAGGGCGTACTACACAGACCCAGTACTTC

clone_size: .
v_call: TRBV5-1
cdr3_length: 15
j_call: TRBJ2-1
d_call: .
cdr3_aa: CASGTITDYYNEQFF
cdr3_nt: TGCGCCAGCGGCACAATAACAGATTATTACAATGAGCAGTTCTTC

clone_size: .
v_call: TRBV29-1
cdr3_length: 14
j_call: TRBJ2-1
d_call: .
cdr3_aa: CSVLLEDSVYEQFF
cdr3_nt: TGCAGCGTTCTCTTAGAGGACAGCGTCTATGAGCAGTTCTTC

clone_size: .
v_call: TRBV11-3
cdr3_length: 17
j_call: TRBJ2-2
d_call: .
cdr3_aa: CASSLDENRLSTGELFF
cdr3_nt: TGTGCCAGCAGCTTAGATGAGAACAGGCTCAGCACCGGGGAGCTGTTTTTT

clone_size: .
v_call: TRBV28
cdr3_length: 12
j_call: TRBJ1-5
d_call: .
cdr3_aa: CASRTSNQPQHF
cdr3_nt: TGTGCCAGCAGGACAAGCAATCAGCCCCAGCATTTT

clone_size: .
v_call: TRBV5-1
cdr3_length: 14
j_call: TRBJ1-2
d_call: TRBD1
cdr3_aa: CASSSQGVYYGYTF
cdr3_nt: TGCGCCAGCAGCTCGCAGGGGGTTTATTATGGCTACACCTTC

clone_size: .
v_call: TRBV7-7
cdr3_length: 18
j_call: TRBJ2-3
d_call: TRBD2
cdr3_aa: CASSRMIAGGRGIDTQYF
cdr3_nt: TGTGCCAGCAGCCGGATGATAGCGGGGGGCCGGGGTATAGATACGCAGTATTTT

clone_size: .
v_call: TRBV28
cdr3_length: 17
j_call: TRBJ2-5
d_call: TRBD2
cdr3_aa: CASSLFLGLADQETQYF
cdr3_nt: TGTGCCAGCAGTTTATTTTTGGGACTAGCAGATCAAGAGACCCAGTACTTC

clone_size: once
v_call: TRBV5-1
cdr3_length: 16
j_call: TRBJ2-5
d_call: TRBD1
cdr3_aa: CASSYVGQGAGETQYF
cdr3_nt: TGCGCCAGCAGCTATGTGGGACAGGGGGCCGGGGAGACCCAGTACTTC

clone_size: .
v_call: TRBV7-9
cdr3_length: 14
j_call: TRBJ2-1
d_call: TRBD2
cdr3_aa: CASSLRLAGNEQFF
cdr3_nt: TGTGCCAGCAGCTTGCGACTAGCGGGCAATGAGCAGTTCTTC

clone_size: .
v_call: TRBV6-5
cdr3_length: 16
j_call: TRBJ2-7
d_call: TRBD1
cdr3_aa: CASSSMGQGASYEQYF
cdr3_nt: TGTGCCAGCAGTTCCATGGGGCAGGGGGCGTCCTACGAGCAGTACTTC

clone_size: .
v_call: TRBV19
cdr3_length: 15
j_call: TRBJ2-1
d_call: .
cdr3_aa: CASSLQGSSYNEQFF
cdr3_nt: TGTGCCAGTAGTCTTCAAGGGAGCTCCTACAATGAGCAGTTCTTC